This T cell receptor beta chain appears in the sequencing data of a study of response to subunit inactivated influenza vaccine. With respect to this clonotype: Its antigen is as yet unknown.

The study, taken as a whole, reports: It was suggested by the authors that few new T cells are recruited by each seasonal influenza vaccination.

CDR1 is ENHRY, CDR2 SYGVKD, per germline. The CDR3 covers 12 residues. The V end was cut by 4 bases, the J end by 6 bases, with 10 bases between. A single record per CDR3 protein comes from TCRdb applying MiXCR to the RT-PCR reads. The sample lists 500,000 to 750,000 distinct CDR3 sequences, 14% seen once, with 11% in the top ten. The sequence was collected from a man between 45 and 60 years old who received an inactivated influenza vaccine. Sequencing used PBMCs from blood, obtained 12 days after vaccination. The J gene is TRBJ2-7, the V gene TRBV10-3; weak D call: TRBD1 (6 bases). CDR3 in amino acids: CAISGKGGEQYF. DNA of the CDR3: TGTGCCATCAGTGGGAAAGGGGGCGAGCAGTACTTC.